This passage covers 12 T cell receptor beta chains from one sample sequenced in a study of OX40 agonist ivuxolimab in advanced cancers. Clones were sequenced by immunoSEQ multiplex PCR, and TCRdb holds only the in-frame ones, with some missing. The profile shows 75,000 or so clones, 84% of them singletons. Here the sequenced sample was CD4+ or CD8+ T cells sorted from blood, taken in a trial of the OX40 agonist ivuxolimab. These receptor sequences come from an adult with an advanced solid tumor such as melanoma, head and neck, liver or kidney cancer.

The genes are TRBV28 and TRBJ2-3, with D tentatively TRBD1 or TRBD2 (5 bases each). Per the germline V gene, CDR1 is MDHEN and CDR2 is SYDVKM. The CDR3 consists of 17 residues. V gave up 7 bases and J gave up 1 base, with 21 bases separating them. For the CDR3, the DNA is TGTGCCAGCACCCCGGGACCTGGGAGAGAGGGCACAGATACGCAGTATTTT. Protein: CASTPGPGREGTDTQYF.

This clone was recorded a few times. V and J are TRBV29-1 and TRBJ2-5; perhaps TRBD1 as D (5 bases). V was cut by 0 bases and J by 3 bases, with 14 bases left in between. The CDR3 length is 15 residues. Germline lookup yields CDR1 SQVTM and CDR2 ANQGSEA. The CDR3 nucleotides are TGCAGCGTTGAAGATCTTGAGGACAAGGAAGAGACCCAGTACTTC. It is translated as CSVEDLEDKEETQYF.

The chain recombines TRBV30 with TRBJ1-6; TRBD1 matches at 10 bases. The germline gives CDR1 GTSNPN, CDR2 SVGIG (reference sequence). The V segment lost 5 bases and the J segment 10 bases; nucleotides outside the gene matches: 5. There are 13 residues in the CDR3. DNA for the CDR3: TGTGCCTGGCAGGGACAGGGGCAATCACCCCTCCACTTT. Translating it yields CAWQGQGQSPLHF.

J is TRBJ1-4 and V is TRBV28; D unresolved. Per the germline V gene, CDR1 is MDHEN and CDR2 is SYDVKM. V was pared by 3 bases and J by 0 bases, with 14 bases between. The CDR3 spans 17 residues. The CDR3 here is CASSFGFSTTTNEKLFF. The CDR3 nucleotides read TGTGCCAGCAGTTTTGGATTCTCGACTACAACTAATGAAAAACTGTTTTTT.

This sequence joins TRBV6-6 and TRBJ2-5, with TRBD1 as a possible D gene (6 bases). The CDR3 has 16 amino acids. In germline, CDR1 is MNHNY, CDR2 SVGAGI (reference sequence). V was cut by 4 bases and J by 9 bases, with 24 bases left in between. CDR3 in amino acids: CASSFSRDINQGSQYF. For the CDR3, the DNA is TGTGCCAGCAGTTTTTCACGCGACATAAACCAGGGGTCCCAGTACTTC.

This clone showed up just once. The chain links TRBV13 to TRBJ1-1; D gene unclear. With 5 bases removed from V and 3 bases from J, the gap between germline ends came to 13 bases. CDR3 size: 14 residues. The V gene's germline CDR1 is PRHDT and CDR2 FYEKMQ (reference sequence). The CDR3 here is CASSPGGMDTEAFF. DNA of the CDR3: TGTGCCAGCAGCCCTGGAGGTATGGACACTGAAGCTTTCTTT.

The genes are TRBV7-9 and TRBJ2-3; D uncertain. V dropped 1 base and J dropped 6 bases, with 14 bases sitting between them. The CDR3 is made up of 15 amino acids. The germline V gene has CDR1 SEHNR and CDR2 FQNEAQ (reference sequence). The CDR3 coding sequence is TGTGCCAGCAGCTTAGGGAACCTCGACGGGGATACGCAGTATTTT. Its translation is CASSLGNLDGDTQYF. Using reference TRBV7-9 and TRBJ2-3 for the parts outside the CDR3, the full variable domain is DTGVSQNPRHKITKRGQNVTFRCDPISEHNRLYWYRQTLGQGPEFLTYFQNEAQLEKSRLLSDRFSAERPKGSFSTLEIQRTEQGDSAMYLCASSLGNLDGDTQYFGPGTRLTVL.

The CDR3 DNA reads as TGCGCCAGCAGCTTGGGACCTACTAACACCGGGGAGCTGTTTTTT. Translation: CASSLGPTNTGELFF. The chain has TRBV5-1 and TRBJ2-2; no reliable D call. This CDR3 region has 15 residues. V gave up 0 bases and J gave up 2 bases, with 8 bases separating them. Germline V gene data show CDR1 as SGHRS and CDR2 as YFSETQ. Full variable domain (remainder filled in from reference TRBV5-1 and TRBJ2-2): KAGVTQTPRYLIKTRGQQVTLSCSPISGHRSVSWYQQTPGQGLQFLFEYFSETQRNKGNFPGRFSGRQFSNSRSEMNVSTLELGDSALYLCASSLGPTNTGELFFGEGSRLTVL.

The rearrangement joins TRBV27 to TRBJ1-6; 8 bases map to TRBD1. The germline CDR1 and CDR2 sequences are MNHEY and SMNVEV (reference sequence). This CDR3 region has 14 residues. Trimming took 6 bases from V and 9 from J; bases not matched to a gene: 7. CDR3 amino acids: CASRPGQVGSPLHF. The CDR3 nucleotides are TGTGCCAGCAGACCGGGACAGGTCGGTTCACCCCTCCACTTT.

This clone was seen a handful of times. This chain links TRBV7-9 with TRBJ2-4, with D perhaps being TRBD1 or TRBD2 (5 bases each). The CDR3 spans 15 residues. Germline V gives CDR1 SEHNR, CDR2 FQNEAQ (reference sequence). V was clipped by 3 bases and J by 1 base, with 10 bases between them. The CDR3, as DNA: TGTGCCAGCAGCTTCGAGGGGTTTGCCAAAAACATTCAGTACTTC. Translating gives CASSFEGFAKNIQYF.

The rearrangement joins TRBV6-1 to TRBJ2-7; D may correspond to TRBD1 or TRBD2 (5 bases each). Per germline, CDR1 MNHNS and CDR2 SASEGT. V lost 0 bases and J 1 base, leaving 7 bases between the germline ends. This CDR3 has 14 amino acids. CDR3 in amino acids: CASSEAGDSYEQYF. The CDR3 DNA sequence: TGTGCCAGCAGTGAAGCGGGGGATTCCTACGAGCAGTACTTC.

The chain is built from TRBV28 and TRBJ1-1; D is perhaps TRBD1 (6 bases). Trimming shortened V by 6 bases and J by 3 bases, and 23 bases separated the two germline ends. Germline CDR1 MDHEN, CDR2 SYDVKM. The length of the CDR3 is 17 residues. CDR3 residues: CASSLYDVGAPDTEAFF. The CDR3 DNA reads as TGTGCCAGCAGCCTCTATGACGTGGGGGCGCCTGACACTGAAGCTTTCTTT.